The next 4 T cell receptor beta chains were all read from a single sample in a study of shared clonotypes between healthy human individuals. This table comes from immunoSEQ multiplex PCR, and its TCRdb copy is limited to in-frame clones, with some not included. Of around 1.1 million clones in the sample, 60% to 80% were seen once. Sequencing was carried out using memory CD4+ T cells from PBMCs. Subset: CD45RA-negative fraction. Every receptor here comes from a man between 18 and 35 years old in good health. Some clones in this sample may be carry-over from other donors' samples.

The chain uses TRBV30 and TRBJ2-5; D is possibly TRBD2 (6 bases). The end of the DNA aligns better with TRBJ2-7, so the J call may be wrong. This CDR3 comprises 16 residues. Germline CDR1 and CDR2: GTSNPN and SVGIG (reference sequence). CDR3 bases: TGTGCCTGGAGTGGGGGCCTGGGCGGGGACCGCTACGAGCAGTACTTC. Its translation is CAWSGGLGGDRYEQYF.

In this sample, this clone turned up a few times. The J gene is TRBJ1-2, the V gene TRBV5-5, with 7 bases that match TRBD1. The CDR3 is 17 residues long. Germline values: CDR1 SGHKS, CDR2 YYEKEE (reference sequence). With 3 bases clipped from V and 0 bases from J, the junction kept 11 bases outside the gene matches. The CDR3 here is CASSSSTGAGANYGYTF. The CDR3 nucleotides are TGTGCCAGCAGCTCGAGTACAGGGGCAGGAGCTAACTATGGCTACACCTTC.

This clone appeared many times. This chain joins TRBV20-1 and TRBJ1-2; 7 nucleotides line up with TRBD1. Germline CDR1 and CDR2: DFQATT and SNEGSKA (reference sequence). There are 10 residues in the CDR3. V was clipped by 8 bases and J by 6 bases; unmatched bases: 3. This CDR3 reads CSPGQDGYTF. The CDR3 DNA reads TGCAGTCCCGGACAGGATGGCTACACCTTC.

The V call is TRBV9, the J call TRBJ2-3; 7 bases fit TRBD2. Germline lookup yields CDR1 SGDLS and CDR2 YYNGEE. There are 16 residues in the CDR3. Germline trimming cut 0 bases from V and 1 base from J; bases unmatched to any gene: 5. The CDR3 is CASSVGVGGGTDTQYF. CDR3 in DNA: TGTGCCAGCAGCGTAGGGGTGGGAGGGGGCACAGATACGCAGTATTTT.